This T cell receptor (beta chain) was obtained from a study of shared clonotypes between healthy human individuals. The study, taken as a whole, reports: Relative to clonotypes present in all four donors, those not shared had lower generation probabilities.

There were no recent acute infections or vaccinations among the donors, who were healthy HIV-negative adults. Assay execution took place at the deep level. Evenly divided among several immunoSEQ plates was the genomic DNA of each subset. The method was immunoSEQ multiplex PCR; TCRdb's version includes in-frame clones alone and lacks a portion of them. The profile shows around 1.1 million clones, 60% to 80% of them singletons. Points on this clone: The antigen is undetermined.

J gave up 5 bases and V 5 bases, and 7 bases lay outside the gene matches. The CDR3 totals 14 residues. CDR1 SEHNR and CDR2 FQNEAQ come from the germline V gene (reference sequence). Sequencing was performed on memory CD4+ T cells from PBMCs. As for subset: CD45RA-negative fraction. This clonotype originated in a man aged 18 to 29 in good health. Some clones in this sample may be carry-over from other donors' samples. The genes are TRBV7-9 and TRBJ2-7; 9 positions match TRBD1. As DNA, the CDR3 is TGTGCCAGCAGCCGCCGGGACAGGGTCCACGAGCAGTACTTC. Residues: CASSRRDRVHEQYF.